This TCR beta chain was identified in a study of CD8 T cells in Susac syndrome. Per germline, CDR1 MGHDK and CDR2 SYGVNS. J was trimmed by 1 base and V by 2 bases; bases with no gene match: 3. CDR3 length: 15 amino acids. It was with random hexamers that 0.5 to 1 ug RNA was reverse transcribed. TCRdb used MiXCR to reprocess the immunoSEQ multiplex PCR reads, holding one entry per CDR3 protein. The table records around 95,000 distinct CDR3 sequences, 95% of them present only once. The genes are TRBV25-1 and TRBJ1-1; TRBD1 matches 8 bases. The sample taken for sequencing was CD8+ T cells from PBMCs. The TCR was taken from a human donor with Susac syndrome. The CDR3 DNA reads as TGTGCCAGCAGTGAACCGGGGACAGGGAACACTGAAGCTTTCTTT. It specifies CASSEPGTGNTEAFF.